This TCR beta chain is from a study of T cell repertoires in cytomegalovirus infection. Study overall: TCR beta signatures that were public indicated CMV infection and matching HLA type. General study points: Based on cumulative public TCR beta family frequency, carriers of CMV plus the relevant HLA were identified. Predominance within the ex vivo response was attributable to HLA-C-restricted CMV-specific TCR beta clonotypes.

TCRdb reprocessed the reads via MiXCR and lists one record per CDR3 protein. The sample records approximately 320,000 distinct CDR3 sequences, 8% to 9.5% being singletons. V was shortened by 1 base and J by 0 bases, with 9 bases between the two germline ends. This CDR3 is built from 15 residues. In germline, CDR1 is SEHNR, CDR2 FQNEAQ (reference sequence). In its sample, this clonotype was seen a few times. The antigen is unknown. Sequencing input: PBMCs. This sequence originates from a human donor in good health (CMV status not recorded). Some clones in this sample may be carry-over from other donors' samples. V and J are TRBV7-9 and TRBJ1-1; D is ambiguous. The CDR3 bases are TGTGCCAGCAGCTTAGTCGCGGGAATGAACACTGAAGCTTTCTTT. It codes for CASSLVAGMNTEAFF. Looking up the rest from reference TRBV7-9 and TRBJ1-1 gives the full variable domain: DTGVSQNPRHKITKRGQNVTFRCDPISEHNRLYWYRQTLGQGPEFLTYFQNEAQLEKSRLLSDRFSAERPKGSFSTLEIQRTEQGDSAMYLCASSLVAGMNTEAFFGQGTRLTVV.